This T cell receptor (beta chain) was profiled in a study of Ad26.COV2.S vaccination and SARS-CoV-2 variants (dated by TCRdb to about 2021). Study-wide context: Vaccine-arm donors came from COV1001, a multicentre, randomized, double-blind, placebo-controlled phase I-IIa trial of Ad26.COV2.S in healthy adults. Investigators did not know the trial group allocation while performing experiments and assessing outcomes. Trial participants were randomized into five groups of five: low-dose or high-dose Ad26.COV2.S given once or twice, or placebo on both occasions. Ad26.COV2.S was given intramuscularly at 5x10^10 or 1x10^11 viral particles, as a single shot or as two shots 56 days apart. The TCR-sequenced set comprised approximately 30 samples: 19 Ad26.COV2.S vaccine recipients, 5 placebo recipients and 8 SARS-CoV-2 convalescent individuals. TCRbeta repertoire sequencing served as the tool for gauging how specific and how broad the SARS-CoV-2-reactive T cell receptors were following Ad26.COV2.S vaccination. The paper as a whole reports these results and caveats: Vaccine and placebo recipients had similar non-spike TCR breadth, a finding consistent with the vaccine containing only spike. Compared with placebo recipients, Ad26.COV2.S recipients showed higher spike-specific TCR breadth (P = 0.0014). The authors noted that total T cell responses may have been underestimated by the TCR breadth and depth analyses. Comparing responses between vaccine doses or regimens was not something the study was powered to do. After vaccination, spike-specific CD8+ and CD4+ T cell responses were reported to show substantial breadth.

The sample's treatment or condition label, in plain terms: over 15 received Ad26.COV2.S at low or high dose, single or two shots; about 5 received placebo; per-sample allocation not given. For vaccine and placebo recipients, the sequenced repertoires came from samples collected on day 63 after the first injection. Between 29 July and 7 August 2020, Cohort 1b enrolled 25 adults aged 18-55 years at one site in Boston, USA. As a vaccine, Ad26.COV2.S was a replication-incompetent adenovirus type 26 vector that expressed a prefusion-stabilized SARS-CoV-2 spike protein derived from the original Wuhan strain. Between the V and J ends, shortened by 0 bases and 6 bases respectively, the junction contains 9 bases. The CDR3, cysteine through phenylalanine, is 13 amino acids long. The retained sequence is limited to the CDR3, 39 bases, with the frame set at the first base. From the germline V gene, CDR1 is MNHEY and CDR2 is SVGAGI.

A note on this clone: Its antigen is unknown. The sample holds no much larger clone one base away, and base qualities are not on file.

TCRbeta CDR3 regions were sequenced with the immunoSEQ Assay. After extraction, genomic DNA underwent amplification by bias-controlled multiplex PCR, followed by high-throughput sequencing. As for the original processing: To quantify the absolute abundance of each unique TCRbeta CDR3 region, sequences were collapsed and filtered. T cell fraction was estimated by normalizing TCRbeta template counts to usable DNA, which was measured by amplifying reference genes present in all nucleated cells. Repertoire TCRs were annotated as SARS-CoV-2-specific by exact matching of V gene, CDR3 amino acid sequence and J gene to a known reactive TCR set. The reference SARS-CoV-2 TCR set was derived from MIRA and filtered for enrichment in COVID-19-positive ImmuneCODE repertoires, a step that removed public or cross-reactive TCRs. Using the MIRA antigens, annotated TCRs were further analysed by specific ORF or by position within an ORF. Breadth was defined as the number of annotated unique rearrangements divided by the total number of unique productive rearrangements, and depth was defined as the summed frequency of the annotated unique rearrangements. Two-sided Wilcoxon rank-sum tests were applied when comparing TCR breadth between groups. In TCRdb, the immuneACCESS table is reduced to in-frame sequences with V and J assigned. These tables do not hold every clone; where another copy was compared, an unresolved V gene accounts for under half, and the others remain unexplained. V, J and clone size derive from that table, while D and trimming were established from the DNA sequence. This sample lists around 270,000 clones; roughly 85% were detected once. Less than 3% of the sample lies in the top ten.

The clonotype comes from a person between 18 and 65 years old who received the Ad26.COV2.S COVID-19 vaccine or a placebo. Recombination joined TRBV6-5 with TRBJ2-7; a weak D assignment points to TRBD2 (6 bases agree). Here the sequenced sample was peripheral blood, taken in a trial of Ad26.COV2.S vaccine versus placebo. DNA sequence: TGTGCCAGCAGTTACTCGGGGGGATTCGAGCAGTACTTC. This encodes CASSYSGGFEQYF.